Each of the 27 T cell receptor beta chains below was sequenced from the same sample in a study of blood T cells in healthy people across ages. For the second PCR, which ran for about 7 to 11 cycles, a sample-barcoded 5' primer and a J-beta primer mix were used. TCRdb reprocessed the 5' RACE reads via MiXCR and lists one record per CDR3 protein. The table includes about 1.4 million distinct CDR3 sequences, around 59% detected once. Sequenced sample: blood. These receptors were obtained from a man between 18 and 29 years old in good health.

The chain uses TRBV20-1 and TRBJ1-2; tentatively, D is TRBD1 (6 bases). Looked up from germline, CDR1 is DFQATT and CDR2 is SNEGSKA (reference sequence). The CDR3 consists of 13 residues. V dropped 5 bases and J dropped 8 bases, with 18 bases sitting between them. The CDR3 sequence: CSAEGSGEKGYTF. The CDR3 DNA reads as TGCAGTGCTGAAGGATCAGGGGAGAAAGGCTACACCTTC.

This chain connects TRBV12-3 or TRBV12-4 to TRBJ2-2; 8 bases match TRBD1. The CDR3 spans 14 residues. Trimming cost V 7 bases and J 7 bases; bases outside gene matches: 8. For the CDR3, the DNA is TGTGCCAGCATTCCCGGACAGGGTGGCGGGGAGCTGTTTTTT. Translated, it gives CASIPGQGGGELFF.

The rearrangement links TRBV12-3 or TRBV12-4 to TRBJ2-7, with unresolved D. Near its end, the DNA agrees better with TRBJ2-1, so the J call may be wrong. The CDR3 is made up of 12 amino acids. The chain's CDR3 is CASSESSYEQFF. The CDR3 nucleotides are TGTGCCAGCAGTGAGAGCTCCTACGAGCAGTTCTTC.

This clonotype appeared once. The rearrangement joins TRBV7-9 to TRBJ2-5; D remains unclear. V lost 6 bases, J lost 11 bases, and 22 bases lay in between. The CDR3 has 14 amino acids. Germline V gene sequence: CDR1 SEHNR, CDR2 FQNEAQ (reference sequence). The CDR3 DNA reads TGTGCCAGCAGAGCCAGTAGAAACTACAATGAGCAGTACTTC. Amino acid sequence: CASRASRNYNEQYF.

J is TRBJ1-1 and V is TRBV6-5; 10 nucleotides align to TRBD1. The V gene end was trimmed by 7 bases and the J gene end by 4 bases; junction bases not matched to a gene: 6. This CDR3 contains 14 residues. In germline, CDR1 is MNHEY, CDR2 SVGAGI. The CDR3 bases are TGTGCCAGCACTGCCGGGACAGGGGTCACTGAAGCTTTCTTT. This gives the protein CASTAGTGVTEAFF.

This chain joins TRBV12-3 or TRBV12-4 and TRBJ2-3, with TRBD1 as a possible D gene (6 bases). V lost 1 base to trimming and J lost 2 bases, with 22 bases between them. The CDR3 has 19 residues. The CDR3 DNA reads TGTGCCAGCAGTTTAGACTATGCCCTGACAGGTTTAAACACAGATACGCAGTATTTT. Protein sequence: CASSLDYALTGLNTDTQYF.

V is TRBV19 and J is TRBJ2-1; D is undetermined. The CDR3 is 13 amino acids. Germline-derived CDR1 and CDR2 are LNHDA and SQIVND (reference sequence). Deletions cut 1 base from V and 8 bases from J, with 9 bases between. The CDR3 loop reads CASSIAVDYEQFF. CDR3 DNA sequence: TGTGCCAGTAGTATAGCGGTTGATTATGAGCAGTTCTTC.

The chain couples TRBV6-2 or TRBV6-3 to TRBJ2-6; TRBD1 aligns across 10 bases. This CDR3 has 17 residues. Germline loops: CDR1 MNHEY, CDR2 SVGEGT. V gave up 2 bases and J gave up 4 bases; unmatched junction bases: 5. CDR3 sequence: CASSYLGTGVGANVLTF. As DNA, the CDR3 is TGTGCCAGCAGTTACCTTGGGACAGGGGTCGGGGCCAACGTCCTGACTTTC.

For the CDR3, the DNA is TGTGCCAGCAGCCCCCAAGACCAGAGGGGGGCAGATACGCAGTATTTT. It specifies CASSPQDQRGADTQYF. V usage is TRBV7-9 and J usage is TRBJ2-3, with D possibly being TRBD1 or TRBD2 (6 bases each). Germline-derived CDR1 and CDR2 are SEHNR and FQNEAQ (reference sequence). This CDR3 spans 16 amino acids. V lost 5 bases and J lost 4, with 19 bases in between.

Only a few counts were recorded for this clonotype. The chain employs TRBV7-2 and TRBJ2-4; 7 nucleotides match TRBD1. Germline CDR1 and CDR2: SGHTA and FQGNSA. The CDR3 spans 15 residues. V lost 3 bases to trimming and J lost 8 bases; unmatched junction nucleotides: 10. In DNA form, the CDR3 reads TGTGCCAGCAGCTTGAACAGGGGTGGCGTGGACATTCAGTACTTC. Its protein is CASSLNRGGVDIQYF.

The chain recombines TRBV27 with TRBJ2-3; 7 nucleotides agree with TRBD2. J was trimmed by 0 bases and V by 10 bases; bases with no gene match: 10. The CDR3 runs 15 residues. Germline V lookup: CDR1 MNHEY, CDR2 SMNVEV (reference sequence). CDR3 DNA: TGTGCCACCGCAGGCACTAGCGCGAGCACAGATACGCAGTATTTT. Translated: CATAGTSASTDTQYF.

This clonotype was observed a few times. The chain recombines TRBV29-1 with TRBJ2-5, with 8 positions matching TRBD1. The germline CDR1 and CDR2 sequences are SQVTM and ANQGSEA. V trimming: 4 bases; J trimming: 4 bases; junction bases outside the gene matches: 2. The CDR3 sequence is 12 residues long. CDR3 DNA sequence: TGCAGCGTTGCAGGGGGCAGAGAGACCCAGTACTTC. It yields the protein CSVAGGRETQYF.

The rearrangement uses TRBV12-3 or TRBV12-4 and TRBJ2-5; TRBD1 matches at 8 bases. The J call could be wrong; TRBJ2-7 is a better fit for the DNA end. CDR3 length equals 13 residues. CDR3 DNA: TGTGCCAGCACCGACAGGGGATTGGGCGAGCAGTACTTC. Translating gives CASTDRGLGEQYF.

The rearrangement joins TRBV10-2 to TRBJ2-3; 15 bases map to TRBD2. V gave up 5 bases and J gave up 6 bases; unmatched junction bases: 9. Germline CDR1 and CDR2: WSHSY and SAAADI. The CDR3 runs to 17 residues. Written as DNA, the CDR3 is TGCGCCAGCAGTCCCAAAGGACTAGCGGGAGGGTGGGATACGCAGTATTTT. Its protein is CASSPKGLAGGWDTQYF.

This clonotype has only one observation. J is TRBJ2-7 and V is TRBV10-3; D uncertain. This CDR3 has 9 amino acids. Germline CDR1 reads ENHRY; CDR2 reads SYGVKD. V lost 7 bases to trimming and J lost 6 bases, with 4 bases between them. CDR3 nucleotide sequence: TGTGCCATCAATTGCGAGCAGTACTTC. Residues: CAINCEQYF.

This clonotype came up a few times. This chain links TRBV20-1 with TRBJ1-6, with TRBD1 identical over 10 bases. J was trimmed by 4 bases and V by 1 base; bases with no gene match: 10. Germline V gene data show CDR1 as DFQATT and CDR2 as SNEGSKA (reference sequence). There are 18 residues in the CDR3. Written as DNA, the CDR3 is TGCAGTGCTAGAGCTGGGACAGGGGCCCTTGTTTATAATTCACCCCTCCACTTT. Its translation is CSARAGTGALVYNSPLHF.

There are a few counts of this clonotype. V is TRBV29-1 and J is TRBJ2-1; D tentatively reads TRBD1 or TRBD2 (7 bases each). Germline values: CDR1 SQVTM, CDR2 ANQGSEA. The CDR3 extends over 16 amino acids. The V gene lost 4 bases and the J gene lost 0 bases, with 16 bases spanning the gap. The CDR3 coding sequence is TGCAGCGTTGTATTGGCAGGGGGGGTCTCCTACAATGAGCAGTTCTTC. It codes for CSVVLAGGVSYNEQFF.

This chain links TRBV6-1 with TRBJ1-6, with 7 bases lining up with TRBD1. Per the germline V gene, CDR1 is MNHNS and CDR2 is SASEGT. The CDR3 consists of 12 residues. V shed 8 bases, J shed 7 bases, and the junction held 2 bases outside the gene matches. The CDR3 here is CASAGGNSPLHF. As DNA, the CDR3 is TGTGCCAGCGCAGGGGGAAATTCACCCCTCCACTTT.

The V and J genes are TRBV20-1 and TRBJ2-7; 9 bases are shared with TRBD1. The CDR3 runs 17 residues. The germline gives CDR1 DFQATT, CDR2 SNEGSKA (reference sequence). The ends lost 0 bases at V and 2 bases at J; junction bases unmatched: 11. CDR3 sequence: CSARDSGGGTGTYEQYF. The CDR3 DNA reads TGCAGTGCTAGAGATAGTGGGGGCGGGACAGGGACCTACGAGCAGTACTTC.

The chain recombines TRBV5-5 with TRBJ2-3; a weak D match, TRBD2 (7 bases). Between the trimmed V and J ends, which lost 0 bases and 3 bases, there was a span of 14 bases. The CDR3 consists of 16 residues. Germline V gives CDR1 SGHKS, CDR2 YYEKEE (reference sequence). The CDR3 protein is CASSLGIGGVTDTQYF. CDR3 DNA: TGTGCCAGCAGCTTGGGGATAGGGGGGGTGACAGATACGCAGTATTTT.

The rearrangement links TRBV9 to TRBJ2-3; either TRBD1 or TRBD2 may supply D (5 bases each). Trimming removed 0 bases from V and 2 bases from J, with 7 bases in between. Per germline, CDR1 SGDLS and CDR2 YYNGEE. The CDR3 is 14 residues long. Here the CDR3 DNA reads TGTGCCAGCAGCGTAGGAGGGACCACAGATACGCAGTATTTT. It translates to CASSVGGTTDTQYF.

The gene calls are TRBV7-2 and TRBJ2-1; 8 nucleotides match TRBD2. J was trimmed by 4 bases and V by 7 bases; bases with no gene match: 12. This CDR3 has 16 amino acids. Germline-derived CDR1 and CDR2 are SGHTA and FQGNSA. The CDR3 DNA reads as TGTGCCAGCAACCCCATCGCGCGGGAGGCATACAATGAGCAGTTCTTC. Translating it yields CASNPIAREAYNEQFF.

This chain uses TRBV27 with TRBJ2-1; unclear D gene. Trimming took 6 bases from V and 8 from J, leaving 11 bases between them. This CDR3 has 12 amino acids. Germline V gene sequence: CDR1 MNHEY, CDR2 SMNVEV (reference sequence). The CDR3 sequence: CASRLNPYEQFF. In DNA form, the CDR3 reads TGTGCCAGCAGATTGAACCCCTATGAGCAGTTCTTC.

Details on this clonotype: A much more abundant neighbour one base away suggests this may be a read error. J is TRBJ1-1 and V is TRBV4-2, with D possibly TRBD1 on 5 matching bases. The CDR3 loop spans 14 amino acids. Germline V gives CDR1 LGHNA, CDR2 YNFKEQ. CDR3 DNA sequence: TGTGCCAACAGCCCCGGGACGGGGAACACTGAAGCTTTCTTT. It is translated as CANSPGTGNTEAFF.

The chain employs TRBV28 and TRBJ1-5, with 7 bases matching TRBD1. This CDR3 comprises 15 residues. From germline, CDR1 is MDHEN and CDR2 SYDVKM. V shed 4 bases and J 3 bases; nucleotides not matched to a gene: 6. The DNA of the CDR3 is TGTGCCAGCAGTTCGACAGGGCAGCACAATCAGCCCCAGCATTTT. Encoded protein: CASSSTGQHNQPQHF.

V and J are TRBV7-9 and TRBJ2-7; a possible D gene is TRBD1 (5 bases). Per the germline V gene, CDR1 is SEHNR and CDR2 is FQNEAQ (reference sequence). Trimming stripped 2 bases from V and 2 bases from J, with 16 bases between. The CDR3 runs 16 residues. The CDR3 bases are TGTGCCAGCAGCTTAAATGGGCAGGGCCAGACCTACGAGCAGTACTTC. Translated, it gives CASSLNGQGQTYEQYF.

The table lists this clonotype with a few counts. This chain uses TRBV6-6 with TRBJ2-7; 7 bases align to TRBD1. Germline loops: CDR1 MNHNY, CDR2 SVGAGI (reference sequence). This CDR3 is built from 13 residues. Trimming at V came to 5 bases and at J to 5 bases, leaving 6 bases not matched to a gene. CDR3 amino acids: CASSTTGSNEQYF. CDR3 coding DNA: TGTGCCAGCAGTACGACAGGGTCTAACGAGCAGTACTTC.